Shown below are 24 T cell receptor beta chains from a single sample sequenced in a study of T-cell memory formation after mild COVID-19. TCRdb reprocessed the 5' RACE reads via MiXCR and lists one record per CDR3 protein. The sample has fewer than 140,000 distinct CDR3 sequences, 12% seen once. Material: PBMCs or a T cell subset sorted from them (not recorded which). The receptors come from an adult woman who had mild COVID-19 (a few samples of this study predate the infection). Cell type and time point are not known.

This clonotype showed up many times. The V and J genes are TRBV29-1 and TRBJ2-7; 8 bases agree with TRBD2. V was clipped by 2 bases and J by 4 bases; unmatched bases: 1. The germline CDR1 and CDR2 sequences are SQVTM and ANQGSEA. The CDR3 loop spans 12 amino acids. Written as DNA, the CDR3 is TGCAGCGTTGAAAGCGGGAGTTACGAGCAGTACTTC. As protein: CSVESGSYEQYF.

V gene TRBV25-1 combines with J gene TRBJ2-1; D uncertain. Germline CDR1 MGHDK, CDR2 SYGVNS. Trimming stripped 9 bases from V and 3 bases from J, with 18 bases between. The CDR3 consists of 15 residues. The DNA of the CDR3 is TGTGCCAGTGTTGTTGCAACCACCAACTACAATGAGCAGTTCTTC. Translation: CASVVATTNYNEQFF. Supplemented by reference TRBV25-1 and TRBJ2-1, the full variable domain reads EADIYQTPRYLVIGTGKKITLECSQTMGHDKMYWYQQDPGMELHLIHYSYGVNSTEKGDLSSESTVSRIRTEHFPLTLESARPSHTSQYLCASVVATTNYNEQFFGPGTRLTVL.

The genes are TRBV7-9 and TRBJ1-5, with TRBD1 matching 9 bases. The CDR3 extends over 15 amino acids. Germline loops: CDR1 SEHNR, CDR2 FQNEAQ (reference sequence). Unmatched junction bases numbered 7, after V lost 4 bases and J lost 6 bases. This CDR3 is CASSSGQGSLQPQHF. The CDR3, as DNA: TGTGCCAGCAGCTCGGGACAGGGCAGTCTTCAGCCCCAGCATTTT.

The chain couples TRBV12-3 or TRBV12-4 to TRBJ2-2; 12 positions agree with TRBD2. The junction had 6 bases not matched to a gene; V was cut back by 3 bases and J by 1 base. CDR3 length: 18 residues. The CDR3 region is CASSLWALAGGNTGELFF. CDR3 DNA sequence: TGTGCCAGCAGTTTGTGGGCACTAGCGGGGGGGAACACCGGGGAGCTGTTTTTT.

The chain links TRBV2 to TRBJ2-1; no firm D call. V gave up 3 bases and J gave up 10 bases, with 13 bases separating them. Germline CDR1 SNHLY, CDR2 FYNNEI. The CDR3 contains 13 residues. CDR3 region: CASSETAPREQFF. Written as DNA, the CDR3 is TGTGCCAGCAGTGAGACGGCCCCGAGGGAGCAGTTCTTC.

The V and J genes are TRBV4-1 and TRBJ2-3; D uncertain. From germline, CDR1 is MGHRA and CDR2 YSYEKL. V was cut by 3 bases and J by 1 base, with 8 bases left in between. The length of the CDR3 is 14 residues. The DNA of the CDR3 is TGCGCCAGCAGCCATGACTCCGGCACAGATACGCAGTATTTT. Translated: CASSHDSGTDTQYF.

The chain employs TRBV9 and TRBJ2-1; D is ambiguous. This CDR3 is 10 amino acids long. V dropped 1 base and J dropped 9 bases, with 2 bases sitting between them. CDR1 and CDR2 from the germline V gene are SGDLS and YYNGEE. CDR3 region: CASSVSEQFF. In nucleotides, the CDR3 is TGTGCCAGCAGCGTATCTGAGCAGTTCTTC.

This chain connects TRBV11-3 to TRBJ2-1; 8 bases agree with TRBD2. CDR3 length equals 15 residues. Losses at the gene ends were 2 bases for V and 4 bases for J; bases not matched to a gene: 4. Germline CDR1 SGHNT, CDR2 YENEEA. CDR3 loop: CASSLPGGYYNEQFF. As DNA, the CDR3 is TGTGCCAGCAGCTTACCGGGGGGGTATTACAATGAGCAGTTCTTC.

This chain joins TRBV9 and TRBJ2-2; TRBD2 matches 8 bases. CDR1 is SGDLS and CDR2 is YYNGEE in the germline V gene. After removal of 0 bases from V and 3 bases from J, the junction contained 7 bases not matched to a gene. The CDR3 consists of 17 residues. The CDR3 loop is CASSVGGGGLDTGELFF. The DNA of the CDR3 is TGTGCCAGCAGCGTAGGGGGCGGGGGGCTGGACACCGGGGAGCTGTTTTTT.

There are a few counts of this clonotype. The chain links TRBV7-6 to TRBJ1-4; TRBD1 might be the D (6 bases). The CDR3 runs to 16 residues. Germline values: CDR1 SGHVS, CDR2 FNYEAQ. V lost 4 bases, J lost 0 bases, and 12 bases lay in between. For the CDR3, the DNA is TGTGCCAGCAGCTCCGGGGGGGGCCCAACTAATGAAAAACTGTTTTTT. Residues: CASSSGGGPTNEKLFF.

This clonotype turned up a few times. V and J are TRBV6-6 and TRBJ2-1; 7 bases match TRBD2. The junction had 10 bases not matched to a gene; V was cut back by 2 bases and J by 9 bases. Germline values: CDR1 MNHNY, CDR2 SVGAGI (reference sequence). This CDR3 has 15 amino acids. The CDR3 is CASSYPPAGDVEQFF. The DNA of the CDR3 is TGTGCCAGCAGTTACCCCCCGGCGGGGGACGTTGAGCAGTTCTTC.

The J gene is TRBJ1-4, the V gene TRBV7-9, with no clear D. The ends were cut back, 2 bases at V and 0 bases at J, with 10 bases in the middle. The CDR3 runs 16 residues. Germline V lookup: CDR1 SEHNR, CDR2 FQNEAQ (reference sequence). CDR3 loop: CASSLFRGATNEKLFF. In DNA form, the CDR3 reads TGTGCCAGCAGCTTATTCCGCGGCGCAACTAATGAAAAACTGTTTTTT.

The rearrangement links TRBV7-6 to TRBJ1-6; 9 bases line up with TRBD1. The V gene's germline CDR1 is SGHVS and CDR2 FNYEAQ. The CDR3 is 16 amino acids. V shed 2 bases and J 4 bases; nucleotides not matched to a gene: 3. CDR3 amino acids: CASSLIQGAYNSPLHF. The CDR3 DNA reads as TGTGCCAGCAGCTTAATACAGGGGGCTTATAATTCACCCCTCCACTTT.

This clonotype has just one count. The chain employs TRBV9 and TRBJ1-3; TRBD1 might be the D (5 bases). With 3 bases removed from V and 0 bases from J, the gap between germline ends came to 13 bases. The length of the CDR3 is 16 residues. The germline V gene encodes CDR1 SGDLS and CDR2 YYNGEE. The CDR3 sequence is CASSGVTGYSGNTIYF. The CDR3 nucleotides read TGTGCCAGCAGCGGCGTTACAGGATACTCTGGAAACACCATATATTTT.

The chain links TRBV7-9 to TRBJ2-4; D call uncertain. The germline CDR1 and CDR2 sequences are SEHNR and FQNEAQ (reference sequence). The CDR3 sequence is 16 residues long. The V end lost 7 bases, the J end lost 0 bases, and 16 bases lay between the germline ends. As DNA, the CDR3 is TGTGCCAGCACCCCTCCAGAGGAACTAGCCAAAAACATTCAGTACTTC. Amino acids: CASTPPEELAKNIQYF.

The sample holds a few counts of this clonotype. This chain connects TRBV2 to TRBJ2-1; D perhaps matches TRBD1 (6 bases). The V gene's germline CDR1 is SNHLY and CDR2 FYNNEI. V was clipped by 5 bases and J by 4 bases, with 12 bases between them. There are 14 residues in the CDR3. CDR3 DNA: TGTGCCAGCAGTTCTCCGGACAGTTACAATGAGCAGTTCTTC. Its translation is CASSSPDSYNEQFF.

This clonotype appeared a few times. DNA for the CDR3: TGCGCCAGCAGCCAAGTGCAGGGCGGGGGAAGGGGCTCCTACAATGAGCAGTTCTTC. Its protein is CASSQVQGGGRGSYNEQFF. V gene TRBV4-1 combines with J gene TRBJ2-1, with 7 bases matching TRBD2. The CDR3 extends over 19 amino acids. Trimming removed 1 base from V and 0 bases from J; junction bases left unmatched: 12. Germline CDR1 MGHRA, CDR2 YSYEKL.

The table lists this clonotype with a few counts. CDR3 DNA: TGCAGCGTTGATGTCCCACTCCAGGACTACAATGAGCAGTTCTTC. This codes for CSVDVPLQDYNEQFF. The chain has TRBV29-1 and TRBJ2-1; D is ambiguous. The V gene's germline CDR1 is SQVTM and CDR2 ANQGSEA. The V end was cut by 3 bases, the J end by 3 bases, with 15 bases between. CDR3 length: 15 amino acids.

Only a few counts were recorded for this clonotype. The chain combines TRBV25-1 with TRBJ2-7, with 8 bases that match TRBD1. V was clipped by 3 bases and J by 2 bases; unmatched bases: 9. Germline V gene lookup returns CDR1 MGHDK and CDR2 SYGVNS. The length of the CDR3 is 16 residues. The CDR3 sequence is CASSDAGQGKAYEQYF. The CDR3 region has the DNA TGTGCCAGCAGTGATGCCGGACAGGGAAAGGCCTACGAGCAGTACTTC.

There are a few counts of this clonotype. The chain recombines TRBV23-1 with TRBJ2-5, with 15 positions matching TRBD2. TRBV23-1 carries the ORF label, with uncertain function. The CDR3 consists of 15 residues. V was pared by 10 bases and J by 5 bases, with 8 bases of the junction left unmatched. The CDR3 nucleotides read TGCGCCATCATGGGACTAGCGGGAGGTCAGGAGACCCAGTACTTC. This translates into CAIMGLAGGQETQYF.

A few counts support this clonotype. The V gene is TRBV19, the J gene TRBJ1-1; D is undetermined. Trimming took 0 bases from V and 2 from J, leaving 16 bases between them. This CDR3 contains 17 residues. Germline assignment: CDR1 LNHDA and CDR2 SQIVND (reference sequence). The CDR3 DNA follows: TGTGCCAGTAGTATAGATCGTCTAGGTCAAGCAAACACTGAAGCTTTCTTT. Translated: CASSIDRLGQANTEAFF.

The V call is TRBV12-3 or TRBV12-4, the J call TRBJ2-3; 9 bases are a match to TRBD2. Losses at the gene ends were 2 bases for V and 4 bases for J; bases not matched to a gene: 4. The CDR3 has 15 residues. The CDR3 reads CASSLLAGVSDTQYF. Here the CDR3 DNA reads TGTGCCAGCAGTTTATTAGCGGGGGTTTCAGATACGCAGTATTTT.

This clonotype has only a few counts. The chain uses TRBV29-1 and TRBJ2-3, with D perhaps TRBD2 (5 bases). Germline CDR1 and CDR2: SQVTM and ANQGSEA. Trimming left V 7 bases short and J 3 bases short, with 23 bases between. This CDR3 is built from 16 residues. Here the CDR3 DNA reads TGCAGCGGTGACAAGTTGGTCGCGGGCGGGACAGATACGCAGTATTTT. Amino acids: CSGDKLVAGGTDTQYF.

The chain employs TRBV24-1 and TRBJ1-5; TRBD1 matches at 7 bases. The CDR3 is 14 amino acids. V gave up 7 bases and J gave up 3 bases; unmatched junction bases: 5. Germline CDR1 and CDR2: KGHDR and SFDVKD. The CDR3 nucleotides are TGTGCCACCAGCCAGGGGGGGAACAATCAGCCCCAGCATTTT. Protein sequence: CATSQGGNNQPQHF.